Listed here is a single T cell receptor (beta chain). Antigen specificity is unknown. These data are taken from a study of OX40 agonist ivuxolimab in advanced cancers. Background on the study: Patients' therapy was ivuxolimab, an antibody that acts as an agonist of OX40 (CD134). Study outcomes and limitations: The study observed clonal expansion of CD4+ and CD8+ blood T cells by week 6 at 0.1 to 3.0 mg/kg.

V shed 8 bases and J 9 bases; nucleotides not matched to a gene: 7. The CDR3 is 12 amino acids. Germline V gene data show CDR1 as MNHEY and CDR2 as SVGAGI. The protocol was immunoSEQ multiplex PCR, while the TCRdb copy is restricted to in-frame clones and leaves out a portion. The data hold fewer than 80,000 clones, with around four fifths observed a single time. This clonotype was obtained from an adult with an advanced solid tumor such as melanoma, head and neck, liver or kidney cancer. The V call is TRBV6-5, the J call TRBJ2-1; 7 nucleotides match TRBD1. Sequencing was performed on CD4+ or CD8+ T cells sorted from blood, taken in a trial of the OX40 agonist ivuxolimab. CDR3 coding DNA: TGTGCCAGCGGAATGGGACAGACTGAGCAGTTCTTC. As protein: CASGMGQTEQFF.